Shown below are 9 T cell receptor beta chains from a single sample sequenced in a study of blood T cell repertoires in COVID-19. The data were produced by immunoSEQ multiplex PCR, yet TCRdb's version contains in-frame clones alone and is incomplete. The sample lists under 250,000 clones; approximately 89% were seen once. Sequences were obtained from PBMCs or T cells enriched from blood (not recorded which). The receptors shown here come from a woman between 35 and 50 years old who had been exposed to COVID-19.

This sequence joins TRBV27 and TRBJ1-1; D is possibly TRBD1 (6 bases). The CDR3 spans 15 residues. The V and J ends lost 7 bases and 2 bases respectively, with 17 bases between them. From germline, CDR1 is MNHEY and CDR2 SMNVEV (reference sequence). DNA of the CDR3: TGTGCCAGCAAGAGCCCCCAGGGGAGTAACACTGAAGCTTTCTTT. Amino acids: CASKSPQGSNTEAFF.

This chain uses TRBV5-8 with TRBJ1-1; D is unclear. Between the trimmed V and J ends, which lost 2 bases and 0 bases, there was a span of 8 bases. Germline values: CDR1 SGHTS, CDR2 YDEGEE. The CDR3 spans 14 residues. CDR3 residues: CASSFQVMNTEAFF. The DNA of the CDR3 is TGTGCCAGCAGCTTTCAGGTAATGAACACTGAAGCTTTCTTT. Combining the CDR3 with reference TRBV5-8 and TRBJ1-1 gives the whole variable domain EAGVTQSPTHLIKTRGQQATLRCSPISGHTSVYWYQQALGLGLQFLLWYDEGEERNRGNFPPRFSGRQFPNYSSELNVNALELEDSALYLCASSFQVMNTEAFFGQGTRLTVV.

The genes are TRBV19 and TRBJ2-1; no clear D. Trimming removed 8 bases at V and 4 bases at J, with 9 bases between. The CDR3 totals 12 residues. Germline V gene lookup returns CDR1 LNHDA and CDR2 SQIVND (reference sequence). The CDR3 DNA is TGTGCCAGTGGCGGCCATTACAATGAGCAGTTCTTC. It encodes CASGGHYNEQFF.

DNA for the CDR3: TGTGCCAGCAGCCGCGCCCCAAAAGAGACCCAGTACTTC. Its translation is CASSRAPKETQYF. V and J are TRBV11-3 and TRBJ2-5, with D unresolved. The germline V gene encodes CDR1 SGHNT and CDR2 YENEEA. The V gene lost 5 bases and the J gene lost 3 bases, with 10 bases spanning the gap. The CDR3 has 13 residues.

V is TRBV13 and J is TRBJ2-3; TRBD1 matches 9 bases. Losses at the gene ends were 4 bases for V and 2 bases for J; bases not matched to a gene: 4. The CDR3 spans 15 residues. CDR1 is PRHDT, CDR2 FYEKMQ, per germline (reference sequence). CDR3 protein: CASSSRDRVTDTQYF. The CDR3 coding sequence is TGTGCCAGCAGCTCCCGGGACAGGGTCACAGATACGCAGTATTTT.

Here the CDR3 reads CASSTIAGSTDTQYF. Written as DNA, the CDR3 is TGTGCCAGCAGCACCATAGCGGGTTCCACAGATACGCAGTATTTT. The V gene is TRBV5-4, the J gene TRBJ2-3; 7 bases match TRBD2. The germline V gene has CDR1 SGHNT and CDR2 YYREEE (reference sequence). The length of the CDR3 is 15 residues. With V trimmed by 4 bases and J by 2 bases, 7 bases remained unmatched.

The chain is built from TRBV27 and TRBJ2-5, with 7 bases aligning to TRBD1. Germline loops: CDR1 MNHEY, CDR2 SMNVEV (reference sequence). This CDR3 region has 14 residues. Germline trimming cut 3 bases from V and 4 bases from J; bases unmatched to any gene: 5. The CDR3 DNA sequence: TGTGCCAGCAGTTTTTTAGGGGGCGGAGAGACCCAGTACTTC. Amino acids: CASSFLGGGETQYF.

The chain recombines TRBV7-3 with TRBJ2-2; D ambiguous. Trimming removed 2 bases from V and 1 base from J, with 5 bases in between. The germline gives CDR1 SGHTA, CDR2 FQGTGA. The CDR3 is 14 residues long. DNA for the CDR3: TGTGCCAGCAGCTTAGTAGTGAACACCGGGGAGCTGTTTTTT. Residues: CASSLVVNTGELFF.

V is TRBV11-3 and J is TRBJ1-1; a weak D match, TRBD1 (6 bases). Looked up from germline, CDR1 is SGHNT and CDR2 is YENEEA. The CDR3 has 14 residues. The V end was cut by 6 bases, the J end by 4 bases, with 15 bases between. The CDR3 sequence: CASRSQGWITEAFF. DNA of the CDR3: TGTGCCAGCAGGTCACAGGGTTGGATCACTGAAGCTTTCTTT. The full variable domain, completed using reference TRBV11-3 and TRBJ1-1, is EAGVVQSPRYKIIEKKQPVAFWCNPISGHNTLYWYLQNLGQGPELLIRYENEEAVDDSQLPKDRFSAERLKGVDSTLKIQPAELGDSAVYLCASRSQGWITEAFFGQGTRLTVV.